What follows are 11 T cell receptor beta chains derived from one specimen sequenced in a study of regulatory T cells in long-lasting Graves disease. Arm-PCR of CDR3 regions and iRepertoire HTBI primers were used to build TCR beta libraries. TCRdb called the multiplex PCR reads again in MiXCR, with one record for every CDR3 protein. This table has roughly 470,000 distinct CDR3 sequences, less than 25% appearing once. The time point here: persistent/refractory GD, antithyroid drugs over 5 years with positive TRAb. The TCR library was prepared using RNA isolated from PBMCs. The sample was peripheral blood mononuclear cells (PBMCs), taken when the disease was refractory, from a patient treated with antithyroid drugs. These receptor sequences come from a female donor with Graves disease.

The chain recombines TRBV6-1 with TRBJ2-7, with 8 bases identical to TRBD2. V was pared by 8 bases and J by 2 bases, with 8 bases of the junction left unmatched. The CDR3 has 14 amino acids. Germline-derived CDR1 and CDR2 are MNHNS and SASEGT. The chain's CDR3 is CASRGGLRPYEQYF. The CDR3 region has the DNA TGTGCCAGCCGGGGGGGGCTCCGTCCCTACGAGCAGTACTTC.

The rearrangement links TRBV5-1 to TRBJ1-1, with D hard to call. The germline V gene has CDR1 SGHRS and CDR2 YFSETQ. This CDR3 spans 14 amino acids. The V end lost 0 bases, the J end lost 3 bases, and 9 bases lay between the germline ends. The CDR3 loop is CASSLARRDTEAFF. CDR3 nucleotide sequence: TGCGCCAGCAGCTTGGCGAGGAGAGACACTGAAGCTTTCTTT. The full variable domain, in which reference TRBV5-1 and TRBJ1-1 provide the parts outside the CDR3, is KAGVTQTPRYLIKTRGQQVTLSCSPISGHRSVSWYQQTPGQGLQFLFEYFSETQRNKGNFPGRFSGRQFSNSRSEMNVSTLELGDSALYLCASSLARRDTEAFFGQGTRLTVV.

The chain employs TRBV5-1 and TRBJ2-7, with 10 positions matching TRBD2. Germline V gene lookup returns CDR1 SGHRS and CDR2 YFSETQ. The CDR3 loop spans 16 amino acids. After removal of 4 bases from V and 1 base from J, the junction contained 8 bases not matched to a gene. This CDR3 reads CASSPLGSGRSYEQYF. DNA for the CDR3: TGCGCCAGCAGCCCTTTGGGTAGCGGGAGGTCCTACGAGCAGTACTTC.

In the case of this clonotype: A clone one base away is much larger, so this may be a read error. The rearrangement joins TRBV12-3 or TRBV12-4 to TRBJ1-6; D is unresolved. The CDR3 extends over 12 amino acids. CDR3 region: CASSLLRSPHHF. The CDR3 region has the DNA TGTGCCAGCAGTTTGTTGAGGTCACCCCACCACTTT.

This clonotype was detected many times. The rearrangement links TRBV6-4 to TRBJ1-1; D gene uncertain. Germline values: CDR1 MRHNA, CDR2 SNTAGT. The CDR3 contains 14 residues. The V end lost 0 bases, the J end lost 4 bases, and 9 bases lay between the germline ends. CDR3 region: CASSDSSLGTEAFF. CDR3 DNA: TGTGCCAGCAGTGACTCGAGTCTCGGCACTGAAGCTTTCTTT.

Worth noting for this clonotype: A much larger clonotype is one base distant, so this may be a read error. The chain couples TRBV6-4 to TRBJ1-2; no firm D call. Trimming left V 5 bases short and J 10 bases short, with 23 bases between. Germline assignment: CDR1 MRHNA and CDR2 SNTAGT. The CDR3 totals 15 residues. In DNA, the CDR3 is TGTGCCAGCAGTTACGCACGGGGTTCACAGTCTGACTACACCTTC. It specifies CASSYARGSQSDYTF.

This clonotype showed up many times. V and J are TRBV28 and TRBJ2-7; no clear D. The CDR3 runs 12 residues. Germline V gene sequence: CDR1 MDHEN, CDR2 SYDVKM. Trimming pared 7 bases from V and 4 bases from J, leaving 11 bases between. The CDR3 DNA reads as TGTGCCAGCACCGGGTTGCGATACGAGCAGTACTTC. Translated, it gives CASTGLRYEQYF. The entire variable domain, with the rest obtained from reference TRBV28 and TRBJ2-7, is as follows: DVKVTQSSRYLVKRTGEKVFLECVQDMDHENMFWYRQDPGLGLRLIYFSYDVKMKEKGDIPEGYSVSREKKERFSLILESASTNQTSMYLCASTGLRYEQYFGPGTRLTVT.

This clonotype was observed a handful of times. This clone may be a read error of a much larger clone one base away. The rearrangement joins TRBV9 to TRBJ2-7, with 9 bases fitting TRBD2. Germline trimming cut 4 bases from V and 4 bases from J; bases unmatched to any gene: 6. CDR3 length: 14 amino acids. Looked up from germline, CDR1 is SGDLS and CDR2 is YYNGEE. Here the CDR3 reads CASSPSGRRYEQYF. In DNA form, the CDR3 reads TGTGCCAGCAGCCCCAGCGGGAGGCGGTACGAGCAGTACTTC.

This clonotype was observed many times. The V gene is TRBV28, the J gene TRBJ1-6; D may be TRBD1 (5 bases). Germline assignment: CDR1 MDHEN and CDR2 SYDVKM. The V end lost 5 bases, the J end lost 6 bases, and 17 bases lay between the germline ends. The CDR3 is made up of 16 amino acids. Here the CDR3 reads CASSQQGHPLNSPLHF. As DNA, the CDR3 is TGTGCCAGCAGTCAACAAGGACATCCACTTAATTCACCCCTCCACTTT.

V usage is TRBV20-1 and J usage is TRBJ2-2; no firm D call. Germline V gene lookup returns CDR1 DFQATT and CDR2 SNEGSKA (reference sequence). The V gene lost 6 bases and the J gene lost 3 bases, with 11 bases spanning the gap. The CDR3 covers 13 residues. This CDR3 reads CSAHRRYTGELFF. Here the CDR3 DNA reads TGCAGTGCCCACCGACGGTACACCGGGGAGCTGTTTTTT.

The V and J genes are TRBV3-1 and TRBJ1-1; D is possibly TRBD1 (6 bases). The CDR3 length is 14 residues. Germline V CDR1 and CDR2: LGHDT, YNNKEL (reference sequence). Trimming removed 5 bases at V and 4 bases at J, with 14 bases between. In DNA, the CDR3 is TGTGCCAGCAGCGGGGGCCGGGCGGCCACTGAAGCTTTCTTT. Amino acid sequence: CASSGGRAATEAFF.